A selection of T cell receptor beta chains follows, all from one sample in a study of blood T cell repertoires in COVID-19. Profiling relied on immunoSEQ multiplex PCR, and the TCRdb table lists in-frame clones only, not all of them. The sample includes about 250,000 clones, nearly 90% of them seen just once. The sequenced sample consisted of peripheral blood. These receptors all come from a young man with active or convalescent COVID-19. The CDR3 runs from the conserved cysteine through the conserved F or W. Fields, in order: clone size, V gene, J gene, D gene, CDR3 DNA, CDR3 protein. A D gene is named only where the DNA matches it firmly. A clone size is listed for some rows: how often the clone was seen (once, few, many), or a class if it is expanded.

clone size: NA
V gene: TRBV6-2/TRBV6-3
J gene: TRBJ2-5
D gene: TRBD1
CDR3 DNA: TGTGCCAGCAGTTGGGGGGACAGGGCCCAAGAGACCCAGTACTTC
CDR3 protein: CASSWGDRAQETQYF

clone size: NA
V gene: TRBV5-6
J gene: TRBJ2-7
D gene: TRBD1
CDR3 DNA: TGTGCCAGCAGCTTCTCCGGGACAGGGGGCTACGAGCAGTACTTC
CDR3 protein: CASSFSGTGGYEQYF

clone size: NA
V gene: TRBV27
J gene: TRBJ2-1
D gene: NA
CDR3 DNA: TGTGCCAGCAGTTTATGGGCTTATAGGAACACCAGCGGGTACAATGAGCAGTTCTTC
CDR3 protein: CASSLWAYRNTSGYNEQFF

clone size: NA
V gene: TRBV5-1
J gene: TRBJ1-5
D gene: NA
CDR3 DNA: TGCGCCAGCAGCCCCGAAACGGGTAACAATCAGCCCCAGCATTTT
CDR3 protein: CASSPETGNNQPQHF

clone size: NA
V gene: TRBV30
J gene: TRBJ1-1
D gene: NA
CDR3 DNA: TGTGCCTGGGCGGTAAGTTTCAACACTGAAGCTTTCTTT
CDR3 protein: CAWAVSFNTEAFF

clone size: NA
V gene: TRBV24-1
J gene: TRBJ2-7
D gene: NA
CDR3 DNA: TGTGCCACCAGTGAGGCAGGCAGCAGCTCCTACGAGCAGTACTTC
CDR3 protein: CATSEAGSSSYEQYF

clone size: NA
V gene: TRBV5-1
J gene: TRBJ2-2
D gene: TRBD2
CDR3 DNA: TGCGCCAGCAGCCCTCAAGCGGGAGGCAACACCGGGGAGCTGTTTTTT
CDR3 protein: CASSPQAGGNTGELFF

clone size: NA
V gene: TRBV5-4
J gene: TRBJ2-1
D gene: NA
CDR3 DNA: TGTGCCAGCAGCCCCGTCCTTCTGAGGGGCGGGGAGCACAATGGGCAGTTCTTC
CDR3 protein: CASSPVLLRGGEHNGQFF

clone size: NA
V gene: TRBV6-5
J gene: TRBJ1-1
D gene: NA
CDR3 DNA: TGTGCCAGCAGTAAGGGGGTGAGTGAAGCTTTCTTT
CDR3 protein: CASSKGVSEAFF

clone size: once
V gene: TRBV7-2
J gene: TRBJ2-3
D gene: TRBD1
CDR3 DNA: TGTGCCAGCAGCTTAGGGGGACAGGATATTGGTACGCAGTATTTT
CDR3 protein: CASSLGGQDIGTQYF

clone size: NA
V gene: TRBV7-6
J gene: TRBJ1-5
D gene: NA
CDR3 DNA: TGTGCCAGCAGCCCTCAGGGTGATCAGCCCCAGCATTTT
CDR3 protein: CASSPQGDQPQHF

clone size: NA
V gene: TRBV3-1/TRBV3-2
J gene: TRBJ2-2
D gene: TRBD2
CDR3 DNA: TGTGCCAGCAGACCGACTAGCGGGAGGGGCGGGGAGCTGTTTTTT
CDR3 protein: CASRPTSGRGGELFF

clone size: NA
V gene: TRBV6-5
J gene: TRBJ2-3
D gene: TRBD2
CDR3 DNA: TGTGCCAGCACCGCATCGGGCGGGGGTTCTTATACGCAGTATTTT
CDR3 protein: CASTASGGGSYTQYF

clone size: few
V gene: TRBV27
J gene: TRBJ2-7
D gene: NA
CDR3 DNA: TGTGCCAGCAGTTTACTGGTCGCTAGCTCCCCTAACGAGCAGTACTTC
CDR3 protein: CASSLLVASSPNEQYF

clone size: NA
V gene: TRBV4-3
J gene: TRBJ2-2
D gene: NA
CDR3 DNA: TGCGCCAGCAGCCCGGCCGACCGGGACTTTTTCACCGGGGAGCTGTTTTTT
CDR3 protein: CASSPADRDFFTGELFF

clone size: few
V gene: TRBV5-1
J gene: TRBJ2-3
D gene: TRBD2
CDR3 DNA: TGCGCCAGCAGCCTTACGGGACTAGCGGGGACAGAACAGAATACGCAGTATTTT
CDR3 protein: CASSLTGLAGTEQNTQYF

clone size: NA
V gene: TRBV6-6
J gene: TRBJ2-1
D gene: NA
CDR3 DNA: TGTGCCAGCAGTTACTCAGGGGCCCCTCTCAATGAGCAGTTCTTC
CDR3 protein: CASSYSGAPLNEQFF

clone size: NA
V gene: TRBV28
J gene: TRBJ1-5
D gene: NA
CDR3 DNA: TGTGCCAGCAGTTCTTCCATCTATAGCAATCAGCCCCAGCATTTT
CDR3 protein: CASSSSIYSNQPQHF

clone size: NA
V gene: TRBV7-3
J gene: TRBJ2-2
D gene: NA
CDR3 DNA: TGTGCCAGCAGCTTAACGTTTAGCTTAGATAACGGGGAGCTGTTTTTT
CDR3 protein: CASSLTFSLDNGELFF

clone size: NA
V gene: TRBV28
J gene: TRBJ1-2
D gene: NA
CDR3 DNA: TGTGCCAGCAGATGGGCGTCGGGAGGCTACACCTTC
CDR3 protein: CASRWASGGYTF

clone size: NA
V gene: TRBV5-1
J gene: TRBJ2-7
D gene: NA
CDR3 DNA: TGCGCCAGCAGCTTCCCAGGGGGGAATTACGAGCAGTACTTC
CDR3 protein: CASSFPGGNYEQYF

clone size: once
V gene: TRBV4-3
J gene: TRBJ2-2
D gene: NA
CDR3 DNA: TGCGCCAGCAGCCATGCGACTAGTCAGGTCCCCGGGGAGCTGTTTTTT
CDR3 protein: CASSHATSQVPGELFF

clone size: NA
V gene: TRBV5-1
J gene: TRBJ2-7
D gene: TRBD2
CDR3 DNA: TGCGCCAGCAAAAAATCTGGGACTAGCGGGAGGGGCTCCTACGAGCAGTACTTC
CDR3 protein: CASKKSGTSGRGSYEQYF

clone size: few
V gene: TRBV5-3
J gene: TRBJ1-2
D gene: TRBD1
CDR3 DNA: TGTGCCAGAACCCGGGACAGGTCGAGTGTCTCAGAAGGCTACACCTTC
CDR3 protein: CARTRDRSSVSEGYTF

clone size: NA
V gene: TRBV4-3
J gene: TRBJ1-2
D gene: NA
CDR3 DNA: TGCGCCAGCAGCCAAGATTTCCAGGGCAACTATGGCTACACCTTC
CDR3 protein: CASSQDFQGNYGYTF

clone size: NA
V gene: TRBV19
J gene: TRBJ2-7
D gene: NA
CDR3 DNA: TGTGCCAGTAGCCTAGAGGTCGGGGGCGAGCAGTACTTC
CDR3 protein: CASSLEVGGEQYF

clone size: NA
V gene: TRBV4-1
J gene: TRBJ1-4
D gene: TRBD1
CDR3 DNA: TGCGCCAGCAGCCAAGATCGGGTTTGGGGGACAGGGGCTGAAAAACTGTTTTTT
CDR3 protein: CASSQDRVWGTGAEKLFF

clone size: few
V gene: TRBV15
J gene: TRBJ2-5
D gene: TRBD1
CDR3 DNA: TGTGCCACCAGCAGACAGGGGGCTGGGGTTGGGACCCAGTACTTC
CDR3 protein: CATSRQGAGVGTQYF

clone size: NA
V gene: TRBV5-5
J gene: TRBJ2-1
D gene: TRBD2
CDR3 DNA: TGTGCCAGCAGCTTTCGGGCTAGCGGGGTGGGGGGCTCCTACAATGAGCAGTTCTTC
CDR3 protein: CASSFRASGVGGSYNEQFF

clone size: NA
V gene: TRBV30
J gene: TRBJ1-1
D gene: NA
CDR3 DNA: TGTGCCTGGAGTCAACAGACTGAAGCTTTCTTT
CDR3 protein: CAWSQQTEAFF

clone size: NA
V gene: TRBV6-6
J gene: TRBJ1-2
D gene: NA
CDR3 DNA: TGTGCCAGCAGTTCACCCGGAGAAAACTATGGCTACACCTTC
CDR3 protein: CASSSPGENYGYTF

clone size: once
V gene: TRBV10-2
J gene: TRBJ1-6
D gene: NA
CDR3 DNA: TGCGCCAGCAGGGGGCGTGGGGCGCCGTATAATTCACCCCTCCACTTT
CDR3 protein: CASRGRGAPYNSPLHF

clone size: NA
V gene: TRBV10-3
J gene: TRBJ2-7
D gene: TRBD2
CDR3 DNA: TGTGCCATCAGTATCCTAGCGGGGAGCCACTACGAGCAGTACTTC
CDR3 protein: CAISILAGSHYEQYF

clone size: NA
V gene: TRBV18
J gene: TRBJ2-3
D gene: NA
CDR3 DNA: TGTGCCAGCTCAGCTAAAACTGGGCACACAGATACGCAGTATTTT
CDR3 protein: CASSAKTGHTDTQYF

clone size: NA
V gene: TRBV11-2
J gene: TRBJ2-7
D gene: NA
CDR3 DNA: TGTGCCAGCAGCTTAAGCAAATCCTACGAGCAGTACTTC
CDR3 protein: CASSLSKSYEQYF

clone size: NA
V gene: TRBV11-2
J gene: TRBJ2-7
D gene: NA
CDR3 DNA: TGTGCCAGCAGCGCCGGAGCCCTTCCCTCCTACGAGCAGTACTTC
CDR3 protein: CASSAGALPSYEQYF

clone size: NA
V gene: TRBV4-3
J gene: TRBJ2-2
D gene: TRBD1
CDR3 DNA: TGCGCCAGCAGCCAAGTAGGTGGCGCCGGACAGGGGGTTCCCGGGGAGCTGTTTTTT
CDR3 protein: CASSQVGGAGQGVPGELFF

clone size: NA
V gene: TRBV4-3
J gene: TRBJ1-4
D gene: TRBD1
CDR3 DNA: TGCGCCAGCAGCGAGACAGGGGAGGAAAAACTGTTTTTT
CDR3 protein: CASSETGEEKLFF

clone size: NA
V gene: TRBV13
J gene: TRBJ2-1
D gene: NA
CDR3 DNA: TGTGCCAGCAGCCCAACCGGAGGGAATGAGCAGTTCTTC
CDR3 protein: CASSPTGGNEQFF

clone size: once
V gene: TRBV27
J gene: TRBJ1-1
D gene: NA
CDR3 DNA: TGTGCCAGCAGTTTAAGGGGAGAAGCTTTCTTT
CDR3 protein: CASSLRGEAFF

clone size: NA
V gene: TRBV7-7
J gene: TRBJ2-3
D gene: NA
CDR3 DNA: TGTGCCAGCAGCTTGTCCCTATCGATGGATACGCAGTATTTT
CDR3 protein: CASSLSLSMDTQYF

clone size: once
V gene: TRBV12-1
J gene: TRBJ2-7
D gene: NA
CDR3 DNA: TGTGCCAGCAGCGTCCGTAAAGGGGCCCACTACGAGCAGTACTTC
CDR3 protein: CASSVRKGAHYEQYF

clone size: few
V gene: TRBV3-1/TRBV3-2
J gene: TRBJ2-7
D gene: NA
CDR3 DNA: TGTGCCAGCAGCCAGACTTCCTACGAGCAGTACTTC
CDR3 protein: CASSQTSYEQYF

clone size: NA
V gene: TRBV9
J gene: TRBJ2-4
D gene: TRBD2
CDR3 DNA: TGTGCCAGCAGCGGGCTAGCGGGAGGGCCCCGGGACTTC
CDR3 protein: CASSGLAGGPRDF

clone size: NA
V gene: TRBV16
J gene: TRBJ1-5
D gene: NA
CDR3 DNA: TGTGCCAGCAGCCAATCGAGGGTGAGGGTCAGTCAGCCCCAGCATTTT
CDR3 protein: CASSQSRVRVSQPQHF

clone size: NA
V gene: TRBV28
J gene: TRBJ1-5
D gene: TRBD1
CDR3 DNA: TGTGCCAGCAGTAAACAGGGGCGTCAGGATCAGCCCCAGCATTTT
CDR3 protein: CASSKQGRQDQPQHF

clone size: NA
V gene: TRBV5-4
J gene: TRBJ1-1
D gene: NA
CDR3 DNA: TGTGCCAGCAGCCCGTGGTTACAATCCCTGAACACTGAAGCTTTCTTT
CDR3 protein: CASSPWLQSLNTEAFF

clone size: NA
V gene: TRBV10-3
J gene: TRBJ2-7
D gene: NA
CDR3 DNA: TGTGCCATCAGTGAGGGGGCAGGGCGCGCCTACGAGCAGTACTTC
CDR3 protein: CAISEGAGRAYEQYF

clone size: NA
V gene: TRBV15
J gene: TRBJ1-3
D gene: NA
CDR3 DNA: TGTGCCACCAGCAGGAGCGACTGGGACACTGCGTGGGGAAACACCATATATTTT
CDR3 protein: CATSRSDWDTAWGNTIYF

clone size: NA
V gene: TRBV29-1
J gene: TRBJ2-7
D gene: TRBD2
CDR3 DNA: TGCAGCGTTGAAAAAGGGACTAGCGGGAGCCACGAGCAGTACTTC
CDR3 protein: CSVEKGTSGSHEQYF

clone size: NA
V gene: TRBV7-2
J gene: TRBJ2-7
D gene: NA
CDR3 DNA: TGTGCCAGCAGCTCAAACCCTACAGGGAATGAGCAGTACTTC
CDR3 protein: CASSSNPTGNEQYF

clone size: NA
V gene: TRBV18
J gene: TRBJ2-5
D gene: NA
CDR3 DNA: TGTGCCAGCTCACTACAAGAGACCCAGTACTTC
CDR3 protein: CASSLQETQYF

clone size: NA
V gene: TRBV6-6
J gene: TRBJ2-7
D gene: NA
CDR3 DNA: TGTGCCAGCAGCCCAAACTACGAGCAGTACTTC
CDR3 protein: CASSPNYEQYF